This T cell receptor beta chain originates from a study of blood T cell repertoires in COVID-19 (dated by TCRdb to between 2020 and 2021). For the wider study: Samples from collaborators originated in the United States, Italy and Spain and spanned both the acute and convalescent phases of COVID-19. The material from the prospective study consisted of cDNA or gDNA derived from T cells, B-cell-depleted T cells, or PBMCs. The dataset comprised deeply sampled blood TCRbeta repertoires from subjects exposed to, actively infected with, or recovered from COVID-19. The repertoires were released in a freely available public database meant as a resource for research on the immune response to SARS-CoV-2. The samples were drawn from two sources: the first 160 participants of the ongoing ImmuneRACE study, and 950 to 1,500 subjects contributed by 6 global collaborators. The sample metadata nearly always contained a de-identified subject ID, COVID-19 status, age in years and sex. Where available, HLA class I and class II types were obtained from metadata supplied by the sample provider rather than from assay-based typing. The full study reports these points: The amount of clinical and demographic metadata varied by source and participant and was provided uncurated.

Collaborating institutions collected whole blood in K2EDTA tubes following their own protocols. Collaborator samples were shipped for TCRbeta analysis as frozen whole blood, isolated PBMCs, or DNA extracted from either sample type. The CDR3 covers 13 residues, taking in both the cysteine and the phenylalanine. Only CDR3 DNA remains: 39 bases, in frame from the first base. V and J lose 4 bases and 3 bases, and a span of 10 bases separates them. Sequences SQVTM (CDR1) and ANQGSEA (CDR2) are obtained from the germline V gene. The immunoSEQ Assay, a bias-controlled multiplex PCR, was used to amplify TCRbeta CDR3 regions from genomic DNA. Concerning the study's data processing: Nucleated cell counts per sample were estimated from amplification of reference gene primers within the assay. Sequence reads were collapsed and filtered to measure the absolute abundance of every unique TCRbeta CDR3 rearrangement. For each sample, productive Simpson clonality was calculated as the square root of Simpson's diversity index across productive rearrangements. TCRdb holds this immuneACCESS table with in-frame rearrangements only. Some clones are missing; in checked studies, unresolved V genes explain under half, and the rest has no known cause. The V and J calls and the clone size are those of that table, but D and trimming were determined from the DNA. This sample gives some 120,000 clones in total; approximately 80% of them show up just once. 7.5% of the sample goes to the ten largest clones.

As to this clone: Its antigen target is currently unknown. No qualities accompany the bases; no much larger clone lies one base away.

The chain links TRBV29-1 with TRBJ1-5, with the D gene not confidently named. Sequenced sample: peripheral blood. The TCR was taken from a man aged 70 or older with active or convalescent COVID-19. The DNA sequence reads TGCAGCGTTGGCTGGGCTGCCAATCAGCCCCAGCATTTT. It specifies CSVGWAANQPQHF. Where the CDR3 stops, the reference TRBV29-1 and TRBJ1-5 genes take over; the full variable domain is SAVISQKPSRDICQRGTSLTIQCQVDSQVTMMFWYRQQPGQSLTLIATANQGSEATYESGFVIDKFPISRPNLTFSTLTVSNMSPEDSSIYLCSVGWAANQPQHFGDGTRLSIL.